These 22 T cell receptor beta chains were sequenced from one sample in a study of Ad26.COV2.S vaccination and SARS-CoV-2 variants. Clones were sequenced by immunoSEQ multiplex PCR, and TCRdb holds only the in-frame ones, with some missing. The sample contains hundreds of thousands of clones, around 87% of which appear only once. Treatment defined: some 20 received Ad26.COV2.S at low or high dose, single or two shots; about five received placebo; per-sample allocation not given. Specimens were obtained on day 63 following the first vaccine or placebo injection. The material sequenced was peripheral blood, taken in a trial of Ad26.COV2.S vaccine versus placebo. These receptors came from a person aged 18-60 years who received the Ad26.COV2.S COVID-19 vaccine or a placebo.

The J gene is TRBJ2-7, the V gene TRBV5-8, with 10 bases matching TRBD1. The germline gives CDR1 SGHTS, CDR2 YDEGEE. The CDR3 consists of 14 residues. Trimming cost V 3 bases and J 5 bases; bases outside gene matches: 5. The CDR3 region is CASSSGTGVNEQYF. Written as DNA, the CDR3 is TGTGCCAGCAGCTCCGGGACAGGGGTCAACGAGCAGTACTTC.

The chain joins TRBV29-1 to TRBJ1-1, with a tentative D call TRBD1 (6 bases). The CDR3 extends over 15 amino acids. Germline assignment: CDR1 SQVTM and CDR2 ANQGSEA. Trimming removed 6 bases at V and 1 base at J, with 18 bases between. CDR3 amino acids: CSVARPRGENTEAFF. The CDR3 nucleotides are TGCAGCGTCGCGCGGCCCAGGGGCGAGAACACTGAAGCTTTCTTT.

This clone was observed a handful of times. This chain links TRBV5-6 with TRBJ1-1; 7 nucleotides align to TRBD1. From germline, CDR1 is SGHDT and CDR2 YYEEEE. The CDR3 totals 14 residues. Unmatched junction bases numbered 6, after V lost 5 bases and J lost 2 bases. CDR3 residues: CASRTDRDNTEAFF. The CDR3 DNA follows: TGTGCCAGCAGAACCGACAGGGATAACACTGAAGCTTTCTTT.

The V call is TRBV9, the J call TRBJ1-1; TRBD1 agrees at 8 bases. Trimming cost V 2 bases and J 6 bases; bases outside gene matches: 6. The CDR3 has 14 amino acids. The germline V gene has CDR1 SGDLS and CDR2 YYNGEE. CDR3 sequence reads: CASSVFDRGAEAFF. CDR3 sequence (DNA): TGTGCCAGCAGCGTCTTTGACAGGGGAGCTGAAGCTTTCTTT.

V and J are TRBV18 and TRBJ2-5; TRBD2 agrees at 13 bases. V shed 1 base and J 5 bases; nucleotides not matched to a gene: 4. This CDR3 comprises 16 residues. Germline V gene sequence: CDR1 KGHSH, CDR2 LQKENI. CDR3 region: CASSPRTSGGTETQYF. The CDR3 DNA reads as TGTGCCAGCTCACCACGGACTAGCGGGGGTACGGAGACCCAGTACTTC.

The chain is built from TRBV3-1 (or the pseudogene TRBV3-2) and TRBJ2-6, with no clear D. Between the trimmed V and J ends, which lost 6 bases and 1 base, there was a span of 10 bases. CDR1 is LGHDT, CDR2 YNNKEL, per germline (reference sequence). CDR3 size: 15 residues. The CDR3: CASRPLISGANVLTF. The DNA for the CDR3 is TGTGCCAGCAGACCCTTAATATCTGGGGCCAACGTCCTGACTTTC.

CDR3 amino acids: CASSLLAGGSYNEQFF. CDR3 nucleotides: TGTGCCAGCAGCTTACTGGCGGGGGGGTCCTACAATGAGCAGTTCTTC. The chain carries TRBV7-8 and TRBJ2-1; 9 nucleotides match TRBD2. The CDR3 extends over 16 amino acids. Germline loops: CDR1 SGHVS, CDR2 FQNEAQ. The V gene end was trimmed by 2 bases and the J gene end by 1 base; junction bases not matched to a gene: 3.

With regard to this clone: The sample holds other DNA sequences that translate to the same CDR3. CDR3 region: CASSSSGANVLTF. CDR3 nucleotides: TGTGCCAGCAGTTCGTCTGGGGCCAACGTCCTGACTTTC. The chain employs TRBV27 and TRBJ2-6; no clear D. Germline CDR1 MNHEY, CDR2 SMNVEV (reference sequence). V was shortened by 4 bases and J by 1 base, with 2 bases between the two germline ends. CDR3 length: 13 residues.

The chain links TRBV5-1 to TRBJ2-2; 7 bases are a match to TRBD2. CDR1 and CDR2 from the germline V gene are SGHRS and YFSETQ. With V trimmed by 3 bases and J by 1 base, 6 bases remained unmatched. The CDR3 is made up of 16 amino acids. CDR3 sequence: CASSSAGTVNTGELFF. CDR3 coding DNA: TGCGCCAGCAGCTCAGCGGGGACGGTGAACACCGGGGAGCTGTTTTTT.

The chain joins TRBV7-2 to TRBJ1-1; 10 nucleotides agree with TRBD1. Germline V gene lookup returns CDR1 SGHTA and CDR2 FQGNSA. Losses at the gene ends were 5 bases for V and 3 bases for J; bases not matched to a gene: 6. There are 15 residues in the CDR3. The DNA of the CDR3 is TGTGCCAGCAGCCCCAGGACAGGGGGACACACTGAAGCTTTCTTT. Translated: CASSPRTGGHTEAFF.

The J gene is TRBJ1-1, the V gene TRBV4-3; 8 bases match TRBD1. Looked up from germline, CDR1 is LGHNA and CDR2 is YSLEER. The length of the CDR3 is 15 residues. J gave up 1 base and V 4 bases, and 5 bases lay outside the gene matches. CDR3 sequence: CASSPGTGKNTEAFF. The DNA of the CDR3 is TGCGCCAGCAGCCCCGGGACAGGAAAGAACACTGAAGCTTTCTTT.

The CDR3 reads CASSLRGSNQPQHF. CDR3 nucleotides: TGTGCCAGCAGCTTACGAGGTAGCAATCAGCCCCAGCATTTT. J is TRBJ1-5 and V is TRBV6-2 or TRBV6-3; D gene uncertain. V was cut by 6 bases and J by 0 bases, with 9 bases left in between. Germline CDR1 reads MNHEY; CDR2 reads SVGEGT. The CDR3 is 14 amino acids.

The chain couples TRBV9 to TRBJ2-3; D gene ambiguous. Between the trimmed V and J ends, which lost 3 bases and 1 base, there was a span of 9 bases. The CDR3 contains 14 residues. Germline loops: CDR1 SGDLS, CDR2 YYNGEE. The CDR3, as DNA: TGTGCCAGCAGCGCCGGACCAGGCACAGATACGCAGTATTTT. This encodes CASSAGPGTDTQYF.

This clone was seen a few times. The J gene is TRBJ2-7, the V gene TRBV27; D is possibly TRBD1 (6 bases). Looked up from germline, CDR1 is MNHEY and CDR2 is SMNVEV (reference sequence). CDR3 length equals 15 residues. Trimming removed 6 bases from V and 3 bases from J, with 18 bases in between. The DNA of the CDR3 is TGTGCCAGCAGCCCAGTTCAGGGGCTTCGCTACGAGCAGTACTTC. Protein sequence: CASSPVQGLRYEQYF.

This chain uses TRBV30 with TRBJ1-5; the D gene is possibly TRBD1 (5 bases). This CDR3 spans 13 amino acids. Germline CDR1 is GTSNPN and CDR2 is SVGIG (reference sequence). V shed 0 bases and J shed 5 bases, with 8 bases lying between them. CDR3 sequence (DNA): TGTGCCTGGAGTGTCGGGGCTTATCAGCCCCAGCATTTT. The encoded protein is CAWSVGAYQPQHF.

The chain carries TRBV5-5 and TRBJ1-2, with TRBD1 matching 9 bases. The length of the CDR3 is 15 residues. CDR1 SGHKS and CDR2 YYEKEE come from the germline V gene (reference sequence). Losses at the gene ends were 4 bases for V and 6 bases for J; bases not matched to a gene: 10. CDR3 region: CASSTMTGGFDGYTF. The DNA of the CDR3 is TGTGCCAGCAGCACTATGACAGGGGGATTCGATGGCTACACCTTC.

This sequence joins TRBV15 and TRBJ2-7, with a tentative D call TRBD1 (6 bases). Germline CDR1 and CDR2: LNHNV and YYDKDF (reference sequence). This CDR3 region has 16 residues. V lost 0 bases, J lost 3 bases, and 15 bases lay in between. This CDR3 reads CATSRDRGTGSYEQYF. DNA for the CDR3: TGTGCCACCAGCAGAGATCGCGGAACAGGGAGCTACGAGCAGTACTTC.

The gene calls are TRBV29-1 and TRBJ1-4; weak D call: TRBD1 (5 bases). Germline CDR1 reads SQVTM; CDR2 reads ANQGSEA. Trimming left V 6 bases short and J 0 bases short, with 11 bases between. CDR3 length equals 14 residues. The CDR3 DNA reads TGCAGCGTGGCTCAGGGAACAACTAATGAAAAACTGTTTTTT. Protein sequence: CSVAQGTTNEKLFF.

This clone was detected once. The gene calls are TRBV29-1 and TRBJ1-1; TRBD1 might be the D (6 bases). CDR1 is SQVTM and CDR2 is ANQGSEA in the germline V gene. V lost 6 bases to trimming and J lost 8 bases, with 13 bases between them. The CDR3 is 11 amino acids. The CDR3 loop reads CSVVGGREAFF. The CDR3 DNA is TGCAGCGTGGTCGGGGGCAGGGAAGCTTTCTTT.

The chain employs TRBV5-1 and TRBJ1-4, with a weak D call TRBD1 (5 bases). The V gene lost 4 bases and the J gene lost 0 bases, with 10 bases spanning the gap. Looked up from germline, CDR1 is SGHRS and CDR2 is YFSETQ. The CDR3 is 15 residues long. CDR3 DNA: TGCGCCAGCAGCCCCCGGGGGGCAACTAATGAAAAACTGTTTTTT. This encodes CASSPRGATNEKLFF.

The V gene is TRBV11-2, the J gene TRBJ2-1; D unclear. V lost 4 bases to trimming and J lost 6 bases, with 16 bases between them. The CDR3 runs to 15 residues. Germline V gene lookup returns CDR1 SGHAT and CDR2 FQNNGV. The CDR3 region has the DNA TGTGCCAGCAGCTCCCCCGGTCCGGTTCCCAATGAGCAGTTCTTC. Amino acids: CASSSPGPVPNEQFF.

The V call is TRBV11-3, the J call TRBJ2-4, with a tentative D call TRBD1 (5 bases). The V and J ends lost 1 base and 8 bases respectively, with 9 bases between them. The CDR3 contains 13 residues. Germline loops: CDR1 SGHNT, CDR2 YENEEA. CDR3 coding DNA: TGTGCCAGCAGCTTAGGACCCAGGGACATTCAGTACTTC. Encoded protein: CASSLGPRDIQYF. Based on the CDR3 plus reference TRBV11-3 and TRBJ2-4, the full variable domain is EAGVVQSPRYKIIEKKQPVAFWCNPISGHNTLYWYLQNLGQGPELLIRYENEEAVDDSQLPKDRFSAERLKGVDSTLKIQPAELGDSAVYLCASSLGPRDIQYFGAGTRLSVL.